The TCR beta chain under discussion was sequenced for a study of T cell responses to AZD1222 COVID-19 vaccine. Concerning this clone: Its antigen is undetermined.

TCRdb keeps only in-frame clones here, not all; method: immunoSEQ multiplex PCR. Found here are 100,000 to 150,000 clones, 80% to 95% of them singletons; the top ten hold roughly 1.1%. Points from the study as a whole: Baseline serostatus was positive in only six AZD1222 recipients. Vaccine-associated CD4 TCRs ranged over spike, dominating at 160-218 and 743-854.

This CDR3 is 16 amino acids long. V trimming: 5 bases; J trimming: 1 base; junction bases outside the gene matches: 8. The V gene's germline CDR1 is SGHTA and CDR2 FQGNSA. The chain recombines TRBV7-2 with TRBJ2-3, with 8 nucleotides matching TRBD2. Sample: peripheral blood, taken 28 days after the second AZD1222 dose. This sequence was found in an adult who received the AZD1222 COVID-19 vaccine. CDR3 protein: CASSTPGGGRTDTQYF. The CDR3 DNA reads TGTGCCAGCAGCACTCCGGGGGGGGGCCGCACAGATACGCAGTATTTT.